What follows is one T cell receptor (beta chain) and its context. Its antigen remains unidentified. Libraries were prepared by immunoSEQ multiplex PCR; TCRdb keeps only in-frame clonotypes and omits some of them. The profile shows hundreds of thousands of clones, 92% of them singletons. The source of the sample is a study of Ad26.COV2.S vaccination and SARS-CoV-2 variants. Study-level results: Possible underestimation of total T cell responses by the TCR breadth and depth analyses was noted. Vaccine and placebo groups showed comparable non-spike TCR breadth. Substantial post-vaccination breadth of spike-specific CD8+ and CD4+ T cell responses was reported.

The receptor was isolated from a human donor who had recovered from COVID-19. Here the sequenced sample was peripheral blood, taken after recovery from COVID-19.

CDR3 sequence: CASGQGAIIPSTDTQYF. In DNA, the CDR3 is TGCGCCAGCGGACAGGGGGCTATTATACCTAGCACAGATACGCAGTATTTT. The rearrangement joins TRBV5-1 to TRBJ2-3; 11 bases are shared with TRBD1. Trimming removed 7 bases from V and 0 bases from J; junction bases left unmatched: 10. The germline CDR1 and CDR2 sequences are SGHRS and YFSETQ. The CDR3 runs to 17 residues.